The T cell receptor beta chain described here comes from a study of T cells after yellow fever vaccination. About the research overall: SMART-Seq v4 Ultra Low Input served to prepare low-cell-number fractions. Broader study findings: FACS-sorted repertoires might harbor abundant contaminating clonotypes from the bulk population. Booster samples showed a return of most primary-vaccination clones (about 97% CD4, 70% to 90% CD8). The CD4 and CD8 compartments had a small share of their clonotypes in common.

This clonotype was seen many times. The antigen remains undetermined. V was clipped by 1 base and J by 5 bases; unmatched bases: 5. Germline CDR1 is LNHNV and CDR2 is YYDKDF (reference sequence). There are 14 residues in the CDR3. TCRdb fed the 5' RACE reads into MiXCR, producing one record per CDR3 protein. The sample carries about 580,000 distinct CDR3 sequences, around a sixth recorded once. The specimen comprised PBMCs, sampled 5 to 6 days after the first yellow fever vaccination. The origin of this receptor is a young man who received the YFV17D yellow fever vaccine. The chain uses TRBV15 and TRBJ2-7; 7 bases are shared with TRBD1. For the CDR3, the DNA is TGTGCCACCAGCAGAGCCTACAGGGGCGACGAGCAGTACTTC. This translates into CATSRAYRGDEQYF.